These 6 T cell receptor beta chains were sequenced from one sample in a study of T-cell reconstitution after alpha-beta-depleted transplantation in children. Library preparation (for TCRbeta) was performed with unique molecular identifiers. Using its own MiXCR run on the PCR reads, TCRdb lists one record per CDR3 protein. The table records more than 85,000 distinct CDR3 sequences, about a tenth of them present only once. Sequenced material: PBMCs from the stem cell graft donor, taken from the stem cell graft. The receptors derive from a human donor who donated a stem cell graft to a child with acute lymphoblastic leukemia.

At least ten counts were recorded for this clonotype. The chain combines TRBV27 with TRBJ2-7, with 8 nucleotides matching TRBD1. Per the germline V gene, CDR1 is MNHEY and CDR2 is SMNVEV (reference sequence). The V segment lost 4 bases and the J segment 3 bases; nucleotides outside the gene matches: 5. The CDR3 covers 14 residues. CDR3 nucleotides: TGTGCCAGCAGTTCCTGGACAGGGTTCTACGAGCAGTACTTC. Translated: CASSSWTGFYEQYF.

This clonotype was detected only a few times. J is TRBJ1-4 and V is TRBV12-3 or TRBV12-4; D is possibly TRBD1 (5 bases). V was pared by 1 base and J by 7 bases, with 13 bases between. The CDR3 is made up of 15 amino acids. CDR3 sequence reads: CASSLGGLFTEKLFF. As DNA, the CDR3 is TGTGCCAGCAGTTTAGGGGGCCTTTTCACTGAAAAACTGTTTTTT.

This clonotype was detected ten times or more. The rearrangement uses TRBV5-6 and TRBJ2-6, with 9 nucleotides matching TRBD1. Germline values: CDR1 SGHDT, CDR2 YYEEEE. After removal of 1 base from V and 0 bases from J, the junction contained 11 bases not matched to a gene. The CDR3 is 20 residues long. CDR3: CASSLLRPGQGNSGANVLTF. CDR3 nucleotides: TGTGCCAGCAGCTTGCTGAGACCGGGACAGGGAAACTCTGGGGCCAACGTCCTGACTTTC.

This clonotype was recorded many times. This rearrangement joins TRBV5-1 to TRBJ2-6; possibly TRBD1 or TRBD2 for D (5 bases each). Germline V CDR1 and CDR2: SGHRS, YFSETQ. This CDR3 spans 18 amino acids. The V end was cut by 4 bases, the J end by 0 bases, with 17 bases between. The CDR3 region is CASSGRGRANSGANVLTF. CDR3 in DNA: TGCGCCAGCAGCGGCCGGGGCAGGGCAAACTCTGGGGCCAACGTCCTGACTTTC.

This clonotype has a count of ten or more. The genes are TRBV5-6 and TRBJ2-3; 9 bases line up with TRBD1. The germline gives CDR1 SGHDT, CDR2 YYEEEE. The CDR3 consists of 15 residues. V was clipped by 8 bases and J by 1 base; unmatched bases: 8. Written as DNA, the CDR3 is TGTGCCAGTCGGGTACGGGACAGGGGCACAGATACGCAGTATTTT. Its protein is CASRVRDRGTDTQYF. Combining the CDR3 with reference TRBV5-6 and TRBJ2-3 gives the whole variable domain DAGVTQSPTHLIKTRGQQVTLRCSPKSGHDTVSWYQQALGQGPQFIFQYYEEEERQRGNFPDRFSGHQFPNYSSELNVNALLLGDSALYLCASRVRDRGTDTQYFGPGTRLTVL.

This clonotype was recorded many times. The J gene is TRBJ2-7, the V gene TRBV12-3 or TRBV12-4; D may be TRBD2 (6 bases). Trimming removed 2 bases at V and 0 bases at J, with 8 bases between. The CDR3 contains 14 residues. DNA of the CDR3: TGTGCCAGCAGTTTATCCGGGAGCTCCTACGAGCAGTACTTC. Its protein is CASSLSGSSYEQYF.